These 23 T cell receptor beta chains originate from one sample sequenced in a study of beta chain features in type 1 diabetes. Findings and caveats of the study: TCRB CDR3s were moderately but significantly shorter in Type 1 diabetes patients in all four CD4+ subsets.

No cognate antigen is known for these TCRs. Every bit of the isolated RNA underwent reverse transcription, so sequencing read expressed TCRB transcripts. TCRdb's copy holds only in-frame clones and misses some; the assay was immunoSEQ multiplex PCR. The repertoire holds over 90,000 clones, approximately 30% seen once, with 0.53% in the top ten. What was sequenced was central memory CD4+ T cells from blood. The origin of the receptors is a woman aged 18-30 years with type 1 diabetes.

The J gene is TRBJ2-3, the V gene TRBV5-4; 7 bases line up with TRBD2. V shed 4 bases and J 4 bases; nucleotides not matched to a gene: 12. This CDR3 has 16 amino acids. The V gene's germline CDR1 is SGHNT and CDR2 YYREEE (reference sequence). The chain's CDR3 is CASSLRVGGSADTQYF. In nucleotides, the CDR3 is TGTGCCAGCAGCCTTCGGGTGGGCGGGAGCGCAGATACGCAGTATTTT. The full variable domain, its missing parts supplied by reference TRBV5-4 and TRBJ2-3, is ETGVTQSPTHLIKTRGQQVTLRCSSQSGHNTVSWYQQALGQGPQFIFQYYREEENGRGNFPPRFSGLQFPNYSSELNVNALELDDSALYLCASSLRVGGSADTQYFGPGTRLTVL.

This chain uses TRBV29-1 with TRBJ2-1; D is uncertain. The V gene's germline CDR1 is SQVTM and CDR2 ANQGSEA. Between the trimmed V and J ends, which lost 7 bases and 8 bases, there was a span of 9 bases. The CDR3 totals 10 residues. The CDR3 loop is CSAGGHEQFF. The CDR3 region has the DNA TGCAGCGCCGGCGGTCATGAGCAGTTCTTC.

J is TRBJ2-1 and V is TRBV2; 7 nucleotides line up with TRBD2. Trimming took 6 bases from V and 0 from J; bases not matched to a gene: 5. The germline V gene encodes CDR1 SNHLY and CDR2 FYNNEI. The CDR3 consists of 15 residues. The CDR3 reads CASRDGLGSYNEQFF. In nucleotides, the CDR3 is TGTGCCAGCAGGGACGGACTAGGCTCCTACAATGAGCAGTTCTTC.

The table lists this clone with a few counts. This chain connects TRBV6-5 to TRBJ1-5; D is undetermined. Germline assignment: CDR1 MNHEY and CDR2 SVGAGI. The ends were cut back, 0 bases at V and 7 bases at J, with 4 bases in the middle. This CDR3 is built from 12 residues. In DNA, the CDR3 is TGTGCCAGCAGTTACTCCCAGCAGCCCCAGCATTTT. It specifies CASSYSQQPQHF.

The chain uses TRBV5-6 and TRBJ2-5, with 10 bases fitting TRBD2. The V segment lost 3 bases and the J segment 6 bases; nucleotides outside the gene matches: 5. The CDR3 has 14 residues. Germline CDR1 reads SGHDT; CDR2 reads YYEEEE. CDR3 DNA sequence: TGTGCCAGCAGCTCGGGACTAGCGCCCCAGACCCAGTACTTC. Translated, it gives CASSSGLAPQTQYF.

This chain joins TRBV13 and TRBJ2-4, with TRBD2 as a possible D gene (6 bases). Germline V gene data show CDR1 as PRHDT and CDR2 as FYEKMQ (reference sequence). The CDR3 loop spans 13 amino acids. V gave up 1 base and J gave up 7 bases, with 8 bases separating them. The CDR3 protein is CASSLAGENIQYF. In nucleotides, the CDR3 is TGTGCCAGCAGCTTAGCGGGGGAGAACATTCAGTACTTC.

The chain uses TRBV5-1 and TRBJ2-3, with no clear D. Trimming removed 2 bases from V and 6 bases from J, with 13 bases in between. From germline, CDR1 is SGHRS and CDR2 YFSETQ. CDR3 size: 14 residues. CDR3: CASSFDPTPDTQYF. CDR3 coding DNA: TGCGCCAGCAGCTTTGACCCGACACCCGATACGCAGTATTTT.

The rearrangement links TRBV5-1 to TRBJ1-1, with 9 bases lining up with TRBD1. Germline CDR1 is SGHRS and CDR2 is YFSETQ. The CDR3 is 14 residues long. V was clipped by 3 bases and J by 1 base; unmatched bases: 1. CDR3 coding DNA: TGCGCCAGCAGCTCGGGACAGGGGAACACTGAAGCTTTCTTT. Its protein is CASSSGQGNTEAFF.

In nucleotides, the CDR3 is TGTGCCAGCAAGGTCGGGGAAACCTACAATGAGCAGTTCTTC. As protein: CASKVGETYNEQFF. V and J are TRBV28 and TRBJ2-1; D perhaps matches TRBD2 (5 bases). Per germline, CDR1 MDHEN and CDR2 SYDVKM. V was clipped by 7 bases and J by 2 bases, with 12 bases between them. The CDR3 is made up of 14 amino acids.

This chain uses TRBV20-1 with TRBJ2-4; 8 nucleotides agree with TRBD1. The J segment lost 7 bases and the V segment lost 6 bases, leaving 2 bases of the junction unmatched. The CDR3 sequence is 11 residues long. Germline CDR1 and CDR2: DFQATT and SNEGSKA (reference sequence). CDR3 sequence (DNA): TGCAGTGCGGACAGGGAGAACATTCAGTACTTC. Its protein product is CSADRENIQYF.

This clone was detected a few times. This rearrangement joins TRBV9 to TRBJ1-1; D unclear. This CDR3 is 15 amino acids long. Germline V gives CDR1 SGDLS, CDR2 YYNGEE. Trimming stripped 0 bases from V and 1 base from J, with 10 bases between. The CDR3 DNA sequence: TGTGCCAGCAGCGTAGGCGGGGTCGGGAACACTGAAGCTTTCTTT. It yields the protein CASSVGGVGNTEAFF.

V usage is TRBV25-1 and J usage is TRBJ2-3; D possibly corresponds to TRBD1 (5 bases). The V and J ends lost 4 bases and 3 bases respectively, with 11 bases between them. Germline CDR1 MGHDK, CDR2 SYGVNS. CDR3 length: 14 amino acids. The DNA of the CDR3 is TGTGCCAGCAGTGTGGGGCTAGGGACAGATACGCAGTATTTT. Protein product: CASSVGLGTDTQYF.

The sample holds a few counts of this clone. V is TRBV6-6 and J is TRBJ2-5; D possibly corresponds to TRBD2 (6 bases). The germline V gene has CDR1 MNHNY and CDR2 SVGAGI (reference sequence). Trimming shortened V by 10 bases and J by 1 base, and 10 bases separated the two germline ends. The length of the CDR3 is 12 residues. The DNA of the CDR3 is TGTGCCATGTCAGCGGGCCAAGAGACCCAGTACTTC. The encoded protein is CAMSAGQETQYF.

The table lists this clone with many counts. CDR3 DNA: TGTGCCAGCAGCCAAGGTTGGGGGCGCGAGACCCAGTACTTC. This sequence encodes CASSQGWGRETQYF. The V and J genes are TRBV4-2 and TRBJ2-5, with D perhaps matching TRBD1 (6 bases). V dropped 1 base and J dropped 5 bases, with 11 bases sitting between them. The germline V gene encodes CDR1 LGHNA and CDR2 YNFKEQ. The CDR3 runs to 14 residues.

J is TRBJ2-7 and V is TRBV10-1; 16 nucleotides align to TRBD2. The CDR3 consists of 19 residues. Germline loops: CDR1 WNHNN, CDR2 SYGVQD (reference sequence). Germline trimming cut 4 bases from V and 1 base from J; bases unmatched to any gene: 10. CDR3 nucleotide sequence: TGCGCCAGCAGTGGAGGGACTAGCGGGAGGGCCTTCAATTCCTACGAGCAGTACGTC. This codes for CASSGGTSGRAFNSYEQYV.

Only a few counts were recorded for this clone. The gene calls are TRBV5-1 and TRBJ2-7; 7 bases align to TRBD1. The CDR3 is 14 residues long. The V segment lost 4 bases and the J segment 6 bases; nucleotides outside the gene matches: 10. Germline V gene lookup returns CDR1 SGHRS and CDR2 YFSETQ. This chain's CDR3 is CASSPWTGRGEQYF. The CDR3 DNA reads as TGCGCCAGCAGCCCCTGGACAGGTCGGGGCGAGCAGTACTTC.

The V and J genes are TRBV5-4 and TRBJ2-3; a possible D gene is TRBD1 (5 bases). V lost 4 bases and J lost 1, with 7 bases in between. This CDR3 comprises 13 residues. Germline CDR1 and CDR2: SGHNT and YYREEE (reference sequence). CDR3: CASSLRGTDTQYF. Here the CDR3 DNA reads TGTGCCAGCAGCCTCAGGGGCACAGATACGCAGTATTTT.

The chain links TRBV7-2 to TRBJ1-2, with a tentative D call TRBD1 (6 bases). V was cut by 6 bases and J by 3 bases, with 11 bases left in between. Germline V gives CDR1 SGHTA, CDR2 FQGNSA. The CDR3 runs to 13 residues. The CDR3 here is CASSGKGDYGYTF. CDR3 bases: TGTGCCAGCAGTGGGAAGGGGGACTATGGCTACACCTTC.

V gene TRBV7-3 combines with J gene TRBJ2-5; possible D gene TRBD1, 7 bases. Trimming cost V 4 bases and J 5 bases, with 17 bases left between them. The CDR3 contains 15 residues. CDR1 and CDR2 from the germline V gene are SGHTA and FQGTGA. The CDR3 DNA reads TGTGCCAGCAGCTACCAGGGGGGAATCAGGGAGACCCAGTACTTC. Translation: CASSYQGGIRETQYF. Filled out from reference TRBV7-3 and TRBJ2-5, the complete variable domain reads GAGVSQTPSNKVTEKGKYVELRCDPISGHTALYWYRQSLGQGPEFLIYFQGTGAADDSGLPNDRFFAVRPEGSVSTLKIQRTERGDSAVYLCASSYQGGIRETQYFGPGTRLLVL.

By share, this clone ranks as medium-sized. The chain carries TRBV5-4 and TRBJ2-5, with 12 bases lining up with TRBD1. The germline V gene has CDR1 SGHNT and CDR2 YYREEE (reference sequence). V dropped 4 bases and J dropped 5; count of bases not matched to a gene: 9. The length of the CDR3 is 16 residues. CDR3: CASSTGDRGHRETQYF. DNA for the CDR3: TGTGCCAGCAGCACCGGGGACAGGGGGCATCGGGAGACCCAGTACTTC. Complete variable domain (other parts from reference TRBV5-4 and TRBJ2-5): ETGVTQSPTHLIKTRGQQVTLRCSSQSGHNTVSWYQQALGQGPQFIFQYYREEENGRGNFPPRFSGLQFPNYSSELNVNALELDDSALYLCASSTGDRGHRETQYFGPGTRLLVL.

V usage is TRBV7-9 and J usage is TRBJ2-6, with D unresolved. The germline CDR1 and CDR2 sequences are SEHNR and FQNEAQ (reference sequence). Trimming left V 1 base short and J 0 bases short, with 10 bases between. The CDR3 runs to 17 residues. CDR3 region: CASSLGGGSSGANVLTF. The DNA of the CDR3 is TGTGCCAGCAGCTTAGGAGGTGGTAGCTCTGGGGCCAACGTCCTGACTTTC.

The rearrangement uses TRBV30 and TRBJ2-5; 14 bases map to TRBD2. The CDR3 runs to 17 residues. Germline-derived CDR1 and CDR2 are GTSNPN and SVGIG (reference sequence). Trimming removed 1 base from V and 7 bases from J; junction bases left unmatched: 11. Here the CDR3 DNA reads TGTGCCTGGAGTGCGGGACTAGCGGGAGCGGGGGGGGCGACCCAGTACTTC. Its protein product is CAWSAGLAGAGGATQYF. The full variable domain, in which reference TRBV30 and TRBJ2-5 provide the parts outside the CDR3, is SQTIHQWPATLVQPVGSPLSLECTVEGTSNPNLYWYRQAAGRGLQLLFYSVGIGQISSEVPQNLSASRPQDRQFILSSKKLLLSDSGFYLCAWSAGLAGAGGATQYFGPGTRLLVL.

The chain joins TRBV7-6 to TRBJ1-5; the D is unclear. V was clipped by 0 bases and J by 3 bases, with 9 bases between them. The germline V gene encodes CDR1 SGHVS and CDR2 FNYEAQ. The CDR3 extends over 15 amino acids. CDR3 nucleotide sequence: TGTGCCAGCAGCTTAGCGTCGGGTTTCAATCAGCCCCAGCATTTT. It yields the protein CASSLASGFNQPQHF.